This TCR beta chain was retrieved from a study of somatic mutations in cytotoxic T cells in rheumatoid arthritis listed by TCRdb under 2017. Describing the broader study: Before any treatment started and right after they were diagnosed, patients gave peripheral blood samples (about 30 ml EDTA). Some T-cell populations stained with V beta antibodies were sorted by flow on a FACSAria II or Sony SH800 to nearly 100% purity, with sorted V beta1+ cells additionally subjected to TCRB sequencing. In newly diagnosed rheumatoid arthritis without treatment, the study examined if expanded CD8+ T-cell clones harbor somatic mutations, relying on TCRB deep sequencing to characterize clonality. TCRB deep sequencing was performed for approximately 61 rheumatoid arthritis patients and 20 healthy controls. Median age was essentially the same in the patient group and the control group. Study-wide findings and limitations: There was no significant difference in CD8+ T-cell clonality between rheumatoid arthritis patients and age-matched healthy controls. Healthy controls showed no age-related increase in CD8+ clonality, whereas patients did (Spearman r ~ 0.49). The expanded CD8+ clones had unknown antigen targets, and not appearing in virus-specific databases did not rule out that they were virus-specific. The largest CD8+ clone made up more than 20% of CD8+ cells in about an eighth of the roughly 60 patients, and blood and synovial fluid shared several identical CD8+ TCRB sequences.

Sequencing of TCRB CDR3 was done on genomic DNA with the immunoSEQ assay. The study's processing was this. Only a few patient CD8+ clones larger than 1% matched published virus-specific TCRB sequences when compared against them. Nothing other than productive TCRB rearrangements was included in the analyses. A clone was defined by a unique TCRB CDR3 sequence, and clonality was computed as a productive clonality index based on Shannon entropy. Repertoire overlap for a pair of samples was computed from each clone's template counts relative to total templates per sample. A correlation with a Spearman r of about 0.57 was found between V-gene usage by flow cytometry and V-gene usage by TCRB sequencing. In its TCRdb copy, this immuneACCESS table keeps in-frame sequences only and misses some clones. Where compared with another copy, unresolved V genes explain less than half of these, and the others have no known cause. D and trimming were read from the DNA, whereas the V and J calls and clone size are those reported in that table. This sample gives 12,000 to 15,000 clones in total; 80% to 95% of them show up just once. Roughly 18% of the sample rests with the top ten.

On an AutoMACS, CD4+ and CD8+ cells were isolated via positive magnetic bead selection, and their purity was verified by flow cytometry. Isolation of peripheral blood mononuclear cells was done through Ficoll-Paque PLUS density gradient separation. Nucleospin Tissue or Tissue XS kits were used to extract DNA from CD4-enriched, CD8-enriched or PBMC samples, and a Qubit 2.0 fluorometer was used for quantification. A word on this clone: Its specific antigen is unknown. Per-base quality was not reported, and no clone a single base away is much larger than it.

This TCR derives from a man aged 70 or older with rheumatoid arthritis. The sequencing sample was made of CD4+ T cells sorted from blood.

The DNA sequence is as follows: TGTGCCAGCAGTTACGGGACAGGGGGCGGGAATTCACCCCTCCACTTT. This sequence encodes CASSYGTGGGNSPLHF. The chain links TRBV6-5 with TRBJ1-6; 12 central bases correspond to TRBD1. For this chain, trimming is 2 bases at the V end and 7 bases at the J end, and the number of junction bases without a gene match is 3. The CDR1 and CDR2 encoded by the germline V gene are MNHEY and SVGAGI. From cysteine to phenylalanine, the CDR3 is 16 amino acids long. CDR3 DNA is the only sequence kept; it has 48 bases, read in frame from the first base.